These T cell receptor beta chains were read from a single sample in a study of control samples from healthy donors and cancer patients. Assay: immunoSEQ multiplex PCR; the TCRdb copy retains only in-frame clones and omits some. The sample contains 150,000 or so clones, over 85% of which appear only once. The sequencing sample was made of blood. The receptor source for this set is a middle-aged woman in good health. CDR3s include the opening cysteine and the closing phenylalanine or tryptophan. A D gene is named only where the DNA matches it firmly. Clone size appears in some rows only: once, few, many, or a class for an expanded clone.

CDR3 protein: CASGTSGSYEQYF; CDR3 DNA: TGTGCCAGCGGGACTAGCGGATCCTACGAGCAGTACTTC; clone size: NA; V gene: TRBV9; J gene: TRBJ2-7; D gene: TRBD2
CDR3 protein: CASSGSYNSPLHF; CDR3 DNA: TGTGCCAGCTCAGGTTCCTATAATTCACCCCTCCACTTT; clone size: NA; V gene: TRBV18; J gene: TRBJ1-6; D gene: NA
CDR3 protein: CASSRIGTAENIQYF; CDR3 DNA: TGTGCCAGCAGCCGAATTGGGACAGCTGAAAACATTCAGTACTTC; clone size: NA; V gene: TRBV2; J gene: TRBJ2-4; D gene: TRBD1
CDR3 protein: CASSPHAENTEAFF; CDR3 DNA: TGTGCCAGCAGTCCACACGCGGAGAACACTGAAGCTTTCTTT; clone size: NA; V gene: TRBV7-2; J gene: TRBJ1-1; D gene: NA
CDR3 protein: CASKAGRNTEAFF; CDR3 DNA: TGTGCCAGCAAGGCGGGAAGGAACACTGAAGCTTTCTTT; clone size: once; V gene: TRBV27; J gene: TRBJ1-1; D gene: NA
CDR3 protein: CAIGGTGRDSPLHF; CDR3 DNA: TGTGCCATCGGCGGGACAGGGAGGGATTCACCCCTCCACTTT; clone size: NA; V gene: TRBV10-3; J gene: TRBJ1-6; D gene: TRBD1
CDR3 protein: CASTTAGQMNTEAFF; CDR3 DNA: TGTGCCAGCACAACCGCGGGACAAATGAACACTGAAGCTTTCTTT; clone size: NA; V gene: TRBV7-3; J gene: TRBJ1-1; D gene: NA
CDR3 protein: CSVDGGAAYTF; CDR3 DNA: TGCAGCGTTGACGGAGGGGCGGCCTACACCTTC; clone size: NA; V gene: TRBV29-1; J gene: TRBJ1-2; D gene: NA
CDR3 protein: CASSPPGGEALNEQFF; CDR3 DNA: TGTGCCAGCAGCCCCCCTGGGGGGGAGGCCCTCAATGAGCAGTTCTTC; clone size: NA; V gene: TRBV9; J gene: TRBJ2-1; D gene: TRBD2
CDR3 protein: CAWSGRFGGGYSTDTQYF; CDR3 DNA: TGTGCCTGGAGTGGGCGATTCGGAGGAGGATATAGCACAGATACGCAGTATTTT; clone size: NA; V gene: TRBV30; J gene: TRBJ2-3; D gene: NA
CDR3 protein: CATRDSAYGYTF; CDR3 DNA: TGTGCCACGCGGGACAGCGCCTATGGCTACACCTTC; clone size: NA; V gene: TRBV2; J gene: TRBJ1-2; D gene: TRBD1
CDR3 protein: CSVEDGANTEAFF; CDR3 DNA: TGCAGCGTTGAAGACGGAGCGAACACTGAAGCTTTCTTT; clone size: NA; V gene: TRBV29-1; J gene: TRBJ1-1; D gene: NA
CDR3 protein: CASGGPRQGAEAFF; CDR3 DNA: TGTGCCAGCGGAGGTCCGAGACAGGGCGCTGAAGCTTTCTTT; clone size: NA; V gene: TRBV6-6; J gene: TRBJ1-1; D gene: TRBD1
CDR3 protein: CASGLKQNEKLFF; CDR3 DNA: TGTGCTAGTGGTCTGAAACAGAATGAAAAACTGTTTTTT; clone size: NA; V gene: TRBV12-5; J gene: TRBJ1-4; D gene: NA
CDR3 protein: CASSFEGSPLHF; CDR3 DNA: TGTGCCAGCAGCTTTGAGGGTTCACCCCTCCACTTT; clone size: NA; V gene: TRBV7-9; J gene: TRBJ1-6; D gene: NA
CDR3 protein: CAWSYHSTYEQYF; CDR3 DNA: TGTGCCTGGAGTTACCACTCTACCTACGAGCAGTACTTC; clone size: NA; V gene: TRBV30; J gene: TRBJ2-7; D gene: NA
CDR3 protein: CASSLASATGEKLFF; CDR3 DNA: TGCGCCAGCAGCTTGGCGTCAGCAACAGGAGAAAAACTGTTTTTT; clone size: NA; V gene: TRBV5-1; J gene: TRBJ1-4; D gene: NA
CDR3 protein: CASSLQSGTQYF; CDR3 DNA: TGTGCCAGCAGCTTGCAGTCGGGTACGCAGTATTTT; clone size: NA; V gene: TRBV7-6; J gene: TRBJ2-3; D gene: NA
CDR3 protein: CASSPRAGIYNEQFF; CDR3 DNA: TGTGCCAGCAGCCCTCGAGCGGGAATCTACAATGAGCAGTTCTTC; clone size: NA; V gene: TRBV11-3; J gene: TRBJ2-1; D gene: TRBD2
CDR3 protein: CASSPRDRGSNQPQHF; CDR3 DNA: TGTGCCAGCTCACCCCGGGACAGGGGTAGCAATCAGCCCCAGCATTTT; clone size: NA; V gene: TRBV18; J gene: TRBJ1-5; D gene: TRBD1
CDR3 protein: CASSYRERAEAFF; CDR3 DNA: TGTGCCAGCAGTTACAGGGAAAGGGCTGAAGCTTTCTTT; clone size: NA; V gene: TRBV6-5; J gene: TRBJ1-1; D gene: NA
CDR3 protein: CASSQDGQKDQPQHF; CDR3 DNA: TGCGCCAGCAGCCAAGATGGACAGAAGGATCAGCCCCAGCATTTT; clone size: few; V gene: TRBV4-1; J gene: TRBJ1-5; D gene: NA
CDR3 protein: CASSLRTSGRVTDTQYF; CDR3 DNA: TGTGCCAGCTCACTACGGACTAGCGGGAGAGTCACAGATACGCAGTATTTT; clone size: NA; V gene: TRBV18; J gene: TRBJ2-3; D gene: TRBD2
CDR3 protein: CASSTPTDVENQPQHF; CDR3 DNA: TGTGCCAGTAGTACGCCCACGGACGTTGAGAATCAGCCCCAGCATTTT; clone size: NA; V gene: TRBV19; J gene: TRBJ1-5; D gene: NA
CDR3 protein: CASSYSPDSSYEQYF; CDR3 DNA: TGTGCCAGCAGTTACTCGCCGGACAGTTCCTACGAGCAGTACTTC; clone size: NA; V gene: TRBV6-6; J gene: TRBJ2-7; D gene: NA
CDR3 protein: CASSFGVAAKNIQYF; CDR3 DNA: TGTGCCAGCTCATTCGGGGTCGCCGCCAAAAACATTCAGTACTTC; clone size: NA; V gene: TRBV18; J gene: TRBJ2-4; D gene: NA
CDR3 protein: CASSFQGLNTEAFF; CDR3 DNA: TGTGCCAGCAGCTTTCAGGGTTTGAACACTGAAGCTTTCTTT; clone size: NA; V gene: TRBV7-9; J gene: TRBJ1-1; D gene: NA
CDR3 protein: CASSLVSGAGTNEKLFF; CDR3 DNA: TGTGCCAGCAGCTTAGTTTCGGGGGCAGGAACTAATGAAAAACTGTTTTTT; clone size: once; V gene: TRBV7-2; J gene: TRBJ1-4; D gene: NA
CDR3 protein: CASSTGQGFSYEQYF; CDR3 DNA: TGTGCCAGCAGCACCGGACAGGGGTTTTCCTACGAGCAGTACTTC; clone size: NA; V gene: TRBV9; J gene: TRBJ2-7; D gene: TRBD1
CDR3 protein: CSVGFGGNAAGYTF; CDR3 DNA: TGCAGCGTTGGGTTTGGGGGGAATGCTGCTGGCTACACCTTC; clone size: NA; V gene: TRBV29-1; J gene: TRBJ1-2; D gene: NA
CDR3 protein: CATSRERGKKAFF; CDR3 DNA: TGTGCCACCAGCAGAGAGAGGGGGAAGAAAGCTTTCTTT; clone size: NA; V gene: TRBV15; J gene: TRBJ1-1; D gene: NA